This TCR beta chain was identified in a study of blood T cell repertoires in COVID-19. The overall study: COVID-19 samples, acute and convalescent, were from the United States, Italy and Spain. Sources were T cells, B-cell-depleted T cells, or PBMCs; the material itself was cDNA or gDNA.

Sequenced by immunoSEQ multiplex PCR; TCRdb stores in-frame clones only, minus some. This sample has roughly 67,000 clones, with roughly 90% found just once. Germline assignment: CDR1 MDHEN and CDR2 SYDVKM. This CDR3 contains 12 residues. Trimming removed 5 bases from V and 6 bases from J, with 10 bases in between. The origin of this receptor is a woman between 55 and 75 years old with acute or convalescent COVID-19. The sequencing sample was made of peripheral blood. The chain joins TRBV28 to TRBJ1-2; D is ambiguous. CDR3: CASSPLGDGYTF. In nucleotides, the CDR3 is TGTGCCAGCAGTCCCCTCGGGGATGGCTACACCTTC.